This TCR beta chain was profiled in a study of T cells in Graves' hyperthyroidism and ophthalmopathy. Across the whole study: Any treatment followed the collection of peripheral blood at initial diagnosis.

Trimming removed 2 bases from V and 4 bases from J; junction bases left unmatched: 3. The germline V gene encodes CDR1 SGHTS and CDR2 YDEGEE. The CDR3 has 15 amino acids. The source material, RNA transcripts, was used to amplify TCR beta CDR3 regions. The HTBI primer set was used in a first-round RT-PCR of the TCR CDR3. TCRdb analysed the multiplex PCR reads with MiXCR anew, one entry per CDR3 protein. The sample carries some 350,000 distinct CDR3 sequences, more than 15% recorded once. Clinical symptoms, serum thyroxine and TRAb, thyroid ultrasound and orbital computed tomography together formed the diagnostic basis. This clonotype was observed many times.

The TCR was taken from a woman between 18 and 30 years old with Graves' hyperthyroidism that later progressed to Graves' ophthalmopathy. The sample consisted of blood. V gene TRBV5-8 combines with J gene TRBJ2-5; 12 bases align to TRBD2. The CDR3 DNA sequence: TGTGCCAGCAGCTTTTCGGGACTAGCGGGAGAGACCCAGTACTTC. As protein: CASSFSGLAGETQYF. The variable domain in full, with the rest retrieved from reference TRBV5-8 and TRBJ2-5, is EAGVTQSPTHLIKTRGQQATLRCSPISGHTSVYWYQQALGLGLQFLLWYDEGEERNRGNFPPRFSGRQFPNYSSELNVNALELEDSALYLCASSFSGLAGETQYFGPGTRLLVL.